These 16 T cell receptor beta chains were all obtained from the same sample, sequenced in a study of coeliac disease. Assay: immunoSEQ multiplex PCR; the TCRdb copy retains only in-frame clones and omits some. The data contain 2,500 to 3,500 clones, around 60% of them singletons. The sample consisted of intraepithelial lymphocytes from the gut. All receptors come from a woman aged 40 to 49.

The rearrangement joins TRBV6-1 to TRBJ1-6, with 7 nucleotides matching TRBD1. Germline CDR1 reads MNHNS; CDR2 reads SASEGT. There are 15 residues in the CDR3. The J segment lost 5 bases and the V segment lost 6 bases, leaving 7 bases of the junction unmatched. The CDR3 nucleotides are TGTGCCAGCAGACTACAGGGGTTTGATAATTCACCCCTCCACTTT. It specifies CASRLQGFDNSPLHF.

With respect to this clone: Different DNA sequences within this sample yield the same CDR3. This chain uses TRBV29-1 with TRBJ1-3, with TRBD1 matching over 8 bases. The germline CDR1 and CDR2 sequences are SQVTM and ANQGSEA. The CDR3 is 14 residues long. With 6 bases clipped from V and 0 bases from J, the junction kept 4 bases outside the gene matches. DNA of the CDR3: TGCAGCGTCGGACAGGGCGGCTCTGGAAACACCATATATTTT. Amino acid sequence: CSVGQGGSGNTIYF.

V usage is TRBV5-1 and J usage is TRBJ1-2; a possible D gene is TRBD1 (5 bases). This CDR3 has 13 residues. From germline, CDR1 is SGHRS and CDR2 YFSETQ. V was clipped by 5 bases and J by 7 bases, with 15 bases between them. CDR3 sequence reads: CASSPWGDRGYTF. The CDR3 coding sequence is TGCGCCAGCAGTCCTTGGGGGGACCGTGGCTACACCTTC.

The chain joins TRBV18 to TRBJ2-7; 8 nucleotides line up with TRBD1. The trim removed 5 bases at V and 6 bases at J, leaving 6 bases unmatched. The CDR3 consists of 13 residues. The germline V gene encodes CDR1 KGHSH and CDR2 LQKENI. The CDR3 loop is CASSSRQGREQYF. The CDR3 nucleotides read TGTGCCAGCTCATCGAGACAGGGGCGCGAGCAGTACTTC.

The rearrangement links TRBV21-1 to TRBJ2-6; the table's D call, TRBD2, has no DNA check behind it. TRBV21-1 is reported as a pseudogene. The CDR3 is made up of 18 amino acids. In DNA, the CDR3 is TGTGCCAGCAGTAATAACATAGCTACAACAAGTCGGGCCAACGTCCTGACTTTC. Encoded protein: CASSNNIATTSRANVLTF.

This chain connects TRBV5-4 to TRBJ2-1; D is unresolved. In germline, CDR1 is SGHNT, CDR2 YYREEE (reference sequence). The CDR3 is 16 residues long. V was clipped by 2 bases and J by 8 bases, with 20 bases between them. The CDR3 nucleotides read TGTGCCAGCAGCTTTTACCCGGAGTCCGAAGTGGATGAGCAGTTCTTC. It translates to CASSFYPESEVDEQFF.

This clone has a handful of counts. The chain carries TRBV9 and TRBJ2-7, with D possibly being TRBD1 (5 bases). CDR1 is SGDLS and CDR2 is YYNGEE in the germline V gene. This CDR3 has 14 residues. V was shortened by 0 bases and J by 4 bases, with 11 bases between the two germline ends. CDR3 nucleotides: TGTGCCAGCAGCGTAGGGCCAGGGCATTACGAGCAGTACTTC. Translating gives CASSVGPGHYEQYF.

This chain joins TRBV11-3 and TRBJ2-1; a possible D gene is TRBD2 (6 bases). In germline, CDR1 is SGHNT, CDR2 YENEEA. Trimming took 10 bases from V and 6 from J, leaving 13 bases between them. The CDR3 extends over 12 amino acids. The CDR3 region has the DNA TGTGCCACTAGCGCGGGAAGCAATGAGCAGTTCTTC. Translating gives CATSAGSNEQFF.

The DNA for the CDR3 is TGTGCCAGCAGCCCCCAAAGGGGAGGAACTGAAGCTTTCTTT. Its translation is CASSPQRGGTEAFF. V is TRBV9 and J is TRBJ1-1, with a tentative D call TRBD1 (5 bases). The V gene lost 4 bases and the J gene lost 5 bases, with 15 bases spanning the gap. This CDR3 comprises 14 residues. Germline V CDR1 and CDR2: SGDLS, YYNGEE.

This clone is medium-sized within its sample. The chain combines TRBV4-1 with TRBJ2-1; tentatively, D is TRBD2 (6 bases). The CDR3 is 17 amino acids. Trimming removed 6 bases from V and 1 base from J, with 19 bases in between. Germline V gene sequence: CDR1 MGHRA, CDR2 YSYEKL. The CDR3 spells CASSWVWREPSYNEQFF. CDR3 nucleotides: TGCGCCAGCAGTTGGGTTTGGCGGGAACCTTCCTACAATGAGCAGTTCTTC.

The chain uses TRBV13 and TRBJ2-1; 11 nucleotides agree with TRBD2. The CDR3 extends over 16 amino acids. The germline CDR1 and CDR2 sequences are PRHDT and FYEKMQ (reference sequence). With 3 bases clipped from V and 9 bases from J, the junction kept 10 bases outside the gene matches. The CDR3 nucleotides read TGTGCCAGCAGCTTCTTTGTCCTAGCGGGAGGCTTTGAGCAGTTCTTC. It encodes CASSFFVLAGGFEQFF.

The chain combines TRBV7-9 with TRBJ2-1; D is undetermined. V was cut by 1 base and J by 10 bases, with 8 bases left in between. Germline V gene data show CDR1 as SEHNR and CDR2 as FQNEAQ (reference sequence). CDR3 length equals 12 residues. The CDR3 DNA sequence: TGTGCCAGCAGCTTAGGAGGTCGGGAGCAGTTCTTC. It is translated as CASSLGGREQFF.

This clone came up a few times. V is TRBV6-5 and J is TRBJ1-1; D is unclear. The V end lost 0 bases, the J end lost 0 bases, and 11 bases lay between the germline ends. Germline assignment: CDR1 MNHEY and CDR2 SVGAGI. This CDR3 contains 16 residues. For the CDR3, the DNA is TGTGCCAGCAGTTACTCGAACAGTTTCATGAACACTGAAGCTTTCTTT. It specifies CASSYSNSFMNTEAFF.

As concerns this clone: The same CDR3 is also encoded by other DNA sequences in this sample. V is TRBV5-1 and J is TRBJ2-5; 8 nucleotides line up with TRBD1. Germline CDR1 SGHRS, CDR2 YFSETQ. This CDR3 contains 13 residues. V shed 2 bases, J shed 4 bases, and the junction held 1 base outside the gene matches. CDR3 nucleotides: TGCGCCAGCAGCTTACAGGGGGGAGAGACCCAGTACTTC. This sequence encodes CASSLQGGETQYF.

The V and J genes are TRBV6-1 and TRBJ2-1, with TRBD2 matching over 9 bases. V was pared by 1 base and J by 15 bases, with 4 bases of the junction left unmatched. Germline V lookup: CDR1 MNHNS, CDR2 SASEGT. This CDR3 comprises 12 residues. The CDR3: CASSEEGTSRFF. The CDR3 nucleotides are TGTGCCAGCAGTGAAGAGGGGACTAGCAGGTTCTTC.

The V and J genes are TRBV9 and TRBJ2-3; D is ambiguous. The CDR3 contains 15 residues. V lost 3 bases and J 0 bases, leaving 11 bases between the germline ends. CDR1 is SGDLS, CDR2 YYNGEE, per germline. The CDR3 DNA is TGTGCCAGCAGCGCTCAGTCCGCTAGCACAGATACGCAGTATTTT. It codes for CASSAQSASTDTQYF.